Listed here are 8 T cell receptor beta chains from one sample, sequenced in a study of blood T cell repertoires in COVID-19. Profiling relied on immunoSEQ multiplex PCR, and the TCRdb table lists in-frame clones only, not all of them. This sample has fewer than 90,000 clones; over 70% occur once, and the top ten carry over 8.5%. Sequenced sample: peripheral blood. These receptors were obtained from a man between 45 and 60 years old with acute or convalescent COVID-19.

This CDR3 is CASSYYAEAGANVLTF. CDR3 DNA sequence: TGTGCCAGCTCATACTACGCGGAGGCTGGGGCCAACGTCCTGACTTTC. The chain employs TRBV7-8 and TRBJ2-6, with a tentative D call TRBD2 (5 bases). The germline CDR1 and CDR2 sequences are SGHVS and FQNEAQ. Trimming shortened V by 8 bases and J by 2 bases, and 16 bases separated the two germline ends. This CDR3 contains 16 residues.

This clone has more than one count but fewer than ten. Written as DNA, the CDR3 is TGTGCCAGTAGTAGATACCGGGGAGCGACTGAAGCTTTCTTT. As protein: CASSRYRGATEAFF. This rearrangement joins TRBV19 to TRBJ1-1; D call uncertain. V was trimmed by 4 bases and J by 5 bases, leaving 14 bases between them. Germline assignment: CDR1 LNHDA and CDR2 SQIVND (reference sequence). The CDR3 consists of 14 residues.

This chain joins TRBV28 and TRBJ1-5; D perhaps matches TRBD1 (5 bases). Germline CDR1 MDHEN, CDR2 SYDVKM. V was clipped by 4 bases and J by 0 bases, with 19 bases between them. There are 18 residues in the CDR3. In nucleotides, the CDR3 is TGTGCCAGCAGTTCTCTGTACGCCAGGGTTGATAGCAATCAGCCCCAGCATTTT. Translating it yields CASSSLYARVDSNQPQHF.

The rearrangement uses TRBV5-1 and TRBJ2-3; 9 nucleotides agree with TRBD2. The germline gives CDR1 SGHRS, CDR2 YFSETQ. The CDR3 is made up of 15 amino acids. The trim removed 4 bases at V and 0 bases at J, leaving 3 bases unmatched. In nucleotides, the CDR3 is TGCGCCAGCAGCATAAGCGGGGGGAGCACAGATACGCAGTATTTT. The encoded protein is CASSISGGSTDTQYF.

The chain joins TRBV6-6 to TRBJ2-3; 7 nucleotides line up with TRBD1. J gave up 2 bases and V 7 bases, and 6 bases lay outside the gene matches. The CDR3 runs 14 residues. Germline V CDR1 and CDR2: MNHNY, SVGAGI (reference sequence). In nucleotides, the CDR3 is TGTGCCAGCATAGGGACAGCCGCCACAGATACGCAGTATTTT. This translates into CASIGTAATDTQYF.

V usage is TRBV6-6 and J usage is TRBJ2-7; the match to TRBD1 covers 10 bases. CDR1 and CDR2 from the germline V gene are MNHNY and SVGAGI (reference sequence). With V trimmed by 6 bases and J by 7 bases, 12 bases remained unmatched. The CDR3 covers 15 residues. The CDR3 nucleotides read TGTGCCAGCAGAAGGGCCGGGACAGGGGAGCAAGAGCAGTACTTC. Translation gives CASRRAGTGEQEQYF.

The gene calls are TRBV5-6 and TRBJ1-5; 7 bases are a match to TRBD1. After removal of 4 bases from V and 7 bases from J, the junction contained 11 bases not matched to a gene. Germline V lookup: CDR1 SGHDT, CDR2 YYEEEE. This CDR3 comprises 15 residues. CDR3 loop: CASSPPGDRNQPQHF. CDR3 DNA: TGTGCCAGCAGCCCACCCGGGGACAGAAACCAGCCCCAGCATTTT.

The rearrangement uses TRBV7-9 and TRBJ2-7; TRBD1 matches 8 bases. This CDR3 has 14 amino acids. V was pared by 5 bases and J by 4 bases, with 7 bases of the junction left unmatched. Per germline, CDR1 SEHNR and CDR2 FQNEAQ (reference sequence). CDR3 sequence reads: CASSQGQGGYEQYF. The CDR3, as DNA: TGTGCCAGCAGCCAAGGACAGGGTGGATACGAGCAGTACTTC.